This TCR beta chain was identified in a study of radiation and T cells in renal cell carcinoma. Sequencing used immunoSEQ multiplex PCR; TCRdb keeps in-frame clones, though not all of them. The table includes about 130,000 clones, around nine tenths detected once. With V trimmed by 2 bases and J by 1 base, 2 bases remained unmatched. This CDR3 spans 14 amino acids. In germline, CDR1 is SGHRS, CDR2 YFSETQ. Time point described: baseline pretreatment blood. Specified treatment: 15 Gy SBRT to primary tumor, nephrectomy 4 weeks later. The tumor was a clear cell renal cell carcinoma. This TCR was recovered from a woman between 50 and 59 years old with renal cell carcinoma. The chain links TRBV5-1 to TRBJ2-7, with TRBD1 matching over 8 bases. The source material was blood, sampled from a patient whose treatment included radiotherapy and nephrectomy. CDR3 nucleotides: TGCGCCAGCAGCTTCGGGACAGGTTCCTACGAGCAGTACTTC. It encodes CASSFGTGSYEQYF. The full variable domain, its missing parts supplied by reference TRBV5-1 and TRBJ2-7, is KAGVTQTPRYLIKTRGQQVTLSCSPISGHRSVSWYQQTPGQGLQFLFEYFSETQRNKGNFPGRFSGRQFSNSRSEMNVSTLELGDSALYLCASSFGTGSYEQYFGPGTRLTVT.